The present TCR beta chain was sequenced within a study of chemoradiotherapy in HPV16-positive cancers (dated by TCRdb to between 2021 and 2024). As for the study more broadly: Candidate HPV-specific T-cell clones and common TCR motifs were defined through functional T-cell assays on cells from a couple of HPV16-positive patients. Whether T-cell immunity against the HPV oncoproteins E6 and E7 changes during chemoradiotherapy and whether survival is affected by this immunity were examined in the study. Next, the candidate HPV-specific TCRs and motifs were followed in TCR repertoires from roughly 90 patients with HPV-related cancers. Results and caveats for the whole study, not just this receptor: Expansion of candidate HPV-specific clones and E7-related TCR motifs was observed in the tumor microenvironment during treatment, whereas no such expansion was observed for non-HPV-specific T cells. Improved recurrence-free survival in HPV16-positive patients was associated with expansion of HPV-responsive T cells during chemoradiotherapy. The survival association was reported for HPV16-positive patients, and the functional definition of HPV-specific T cells was derived from only two HPV16-positive patients.

Receptor libraries were prepared by the immunoSEQ multiplex PCR assay. The source is immuneACCESS, and TCRdb retained only in-frame sequences with V and J called. Part of the clones is not carried over; for the studies checked, unresolved V genes explain less than half of this, and the remainder is unexplained. Recorded for this sample are over 9,000 clones; over 80% of them occurred a single time. The ten biggest clones cover 9% to 15% of the sample. Because repertoires were sampled repeatedly during chemoradiotherapy, clonal expansion in the tumor microenvironment could be followed. For this chain, trimming is 4 bases at the V end and 0 bases at the J end, and the number of junction bases without a gene match is 18. CDR1 and CDR2 are read off the germline V gene as SGHVS and FNYEAQ. From the cysteine through the phenylalanine, the CDR3 covers 20 amino acids. Of the read, only the CDR3 DNA is kept; its 60 bases are in frame from base 1.

Worth noting for this clone: The antigen it binds to is not known. Per-base qualities were not stored, and no clone one base away is much larger.

The rearrangement combines TRBV7-6 with TRBJ1-3; 7 junctional bases match TRBD1. Sequencing was performed on blood, taken from a patient who underwent chemoradiotherapy. This clonotype originated in a human donor with HPV-associated anogenital cancer. The CDR3 has the sequence CASSSRYRGQSGRSGNTIYF. The bases are TGTGCCAGCAGCTCAAGGTACAGGGGACAATCCGGCCGCTCTGGAAACACCATATATTTT.